The next 26 T cell receptor beta chains were all read from a single sample in a study of shared clonotypes between healthy human individuals. Profiling relied on immunoSEQ multiplex PCR, and the TCRdb table lists in-frame clones only, not all of them. The sample yields some 530,000 clones, approximately 82% seen once. Sequencing was carried out using PBMCs. All receptors come from a woman between 35 and 50 years old in good health. Some clones in this sample may be carry-over from other donors' samples.

Regarding this clone: The conserved phenylalanine or tryptophan is not found at the CDR3 terminus, so this likely reflects a read error. This chain uses TRBV28 with TRBJ2-3; D is perhaps TRBD1 (6 bases). The better agreement between TRBJ1-5 and the DNA end casts doubt on the J call. Per germline, CDR1 MDHEN and CDR2 SYDVKM. The CDR3 extends over 11 amino acids. The CDR3 here is CASSGQHSQHL. As DNA, the CDR3 is TGTGCCAGCAGCGGACAGCACTCCCAGCATCTT.

The chain joins TRBV7-2 to TRBJ2-3; 8 nucleotides line up with TRBD2. This CDR3 region has 15 residues. Unmatched junction bases numbered 0, after V lost 1 base and J lost 0 bases. Germline V gene sequence: CDR1 SGHTA, CDR2 FQGNSA. The CDR3 bases are TGTGCCAGCAGCTTAGTAGCGGGAAGCACAGATACGCAGTATTTT. It yields the protein CASSLVAGSTDTQYF.

The chain has TRBV11-2 and TRBJ1-3, with D unclear. The CDR3 loop spans 16 amino acids. Germline V gives CDR1 SGHAT, CDR2 FQNNGV. Trimming shortened V by 3 bases and J by 0 bases, and 12 bases separated the two germline ends. DNA of the CDR3: TGTGCCAGCAGCTTGGGGTGGGGAACCTCTGGAAACACCATATATTTT. Translated, it gives CASSLGWGTSGNTIYF.

The CDR3 reads CASSVARSGDTQYF. The DNA for the CDR3 is TGTGCCAGCAGCGTAGCCCGGAGCGGGGATACGCAGTATTTT. The J gene is TRBJ2-3, the V gene TRBV9; possible D gene TRBD2, 6 bases. This CDR3 spans 14 amino acids. Germline CDR1 reads SGDLS; CDR2 reads YYNGEE. Trimming cost V 0 bases and J 6 bases, with 11 bases left between them.

The genes are TRBV13 and TRBJ1-2; D unresolved. Germline CDR1 is PRHDT and CDR2 is FYEKMQ (reference sequence). CDR3 length: 14 amino acids. The germline V and J ends were trimmed by 0 bases and 4 bases, with 9 bases remaining between them. CDR3 sequence: CASSLGRIIYGYTF. The CDR3, as DNA: TGTGCCAGCAGCTTAGGCAGGATAATCTATGGCTACACCTTC.

V gene TRBV7-2 combines with J gene TRBJ2-3; perhaps TRBD2 as D (6 bases). Germline CDR1 SGHTA, CDR2 FQGNSA. This CDR3 is built from 15 residues. V lost 5 bases and J 0 bases, leaving 12 bases between the germline ends. Here the CDR3 DNA reads TGTGCCAGCAGCACGAGGACTACCAGCACAGATACGCAGTATTTT. Translated, it gives CASSTRTTSTDTQYF.

The V and J genes are TRBV4-1 and TRBJ1-1; possible D gene TRBD1, 5 bases. V lost 4 bases and J 1 base, leaving 10 bases between the germline ends. The CDR3 is 14 residues long. The germline gives CDR1 MGHRA, CDR2 YSYEKL. CDR3: CASSPQGENTEAFF. DNA for the CDR3: TGCGCCAGCAGCCCGCAAGGGGAGAACACTGAAGCTTTCTTT.

This clone is a singleton in its sample. This chain uses TRBV5-1 with TRBJ2-7, with TRBD1 as a possible D gene (5 bases). The CDR3 runs 13 residues. The V gene's germline CDR1 is SGHRS and CDR2 YFSETQ. Trimming removed 6 bases at V and 4 bases at J, with 14 bases between. Written as DNA, the CDR3 is TGCGCCAGCAATCCAGGGTCTGCGTACGAGCAGTACTTC. Its translation: CASNPGSAYEQYF.

V usage is TRBV5-4 and J usage is TRBJ2-1; no reliable D call. CDR1 and CDR2 (germline): SGHNT, YYREEE (reference sequence). V lost 0 bases to trimming and J lost 4 bases, with 14 bases between them. CDR3 length equals 16 residues. CDR3 in amino acids: CASSLAGRIVYNEQFF. The CDR3 DNA follows: TGTGCCAGCAGCTTGGCCGGGCGGATCGTTTACAATGAGCAGTTCTTC.

The chain has TRBV28 and TRBJ1-2; unclear D gene. Germline CDR1 reads MDHEN; CDR2 reads SYDVKM. CDR3 length: 14 residues. With 5 bases removed from V and 1 base from J, the gap between germline ends came to 11 bases. CDR3 in DNA: TGTGCCAGCAGTACGGGGAGTTATAACTATGGCTACACCTTC. Amino acids: CASSTGSYNYGYTF.

Regarding this clone: Within the sample, other DNA sequences also encode this same CDR3. This chain links TRBV5-1 with TRBJ2-7; D gene ambiguous. V was clipped by 0 bases and J by 2 bases, with 6 bases between them. The CDR3 sequence is 13 residues long. The V gene's germline CDR1 is SGHRS and CDR2 YFSETQ. The CDR3 nucleotides are TGCGCCAGCAGCTTGGCGCTGACCTACGAGCAGTACTTC. Translated, it gives CASSLALTYEQYF.

This clone was found many times. V usage is TRBV9 and J usage is TRBJ2-3; the D call may be TRBD1 or TRBD2 (6 bases each). Germline CDR1 reads SGDLS; CDR2 reads YYNGEE. CDR3 size: 16 residues. Trimming took off 1 base at V and 1 base at J, with 13 bases between the two ends. The chain's CDR3 is CASSVFGGQGTDTQYF. In DNA form, the CDR3 reads TGTGCCAGCAGCGTATTCGGGGGCCAGGGCACAGATACGCAGTATTTT.

This clone was seen just once. The V and J genes are TRBV10-3 and TRBJ2-1; D perhaps matches TRBD2 (6 bases). Germline loops: CDR1 ENHRY, CDR2 SYGVKD. The CDR3 is 13 residues long. The germline V and J ends were trimmed by 7 bases and 9 bases, with 16 bases remaining between them. CDR3: CAITGDPEGEQFF. The CDR3 coding sequence is TGTGCCATCACGGGAGACCCCGAGGGTGAGCAGTTCTTC.

The rearrangement links TRBV9 to TRBJ2-3; D gene unclear. CDR1 is SGDLS, CDR2 YYNGEE, per germline. Trimming cost V 0 bases and J 0 bases, with 5 bases left between them. The CDR3 contains 14 residues. The CDR3 is CASSVGPSTDTQYF. In nucleotides, the CDR3 is TGTGCCAGCAGCGTAGGGCCAAGCACAGATACGCAGTATTTT.

J is TRBJ2-1 and V is TRBV5-4, with 15 bases aligning to TRBD2. The junction had 7 bases not matched to a gene; V was cut back by 4 bases and J by 8 bases. Germline CDR1 is SGHNT and CDR2 is YYREEE (reference sequence). This CDR3 has 16 amino acids. The CDR3 sequence: CASSRGTSGRIYEQFF. The CDR3 bases are TGTGCCAGCAGCAGGGGGACTAGCGGGAGGATCTATGAGCAGTTCTTC.

The V gene is TRBV28, the J gene TRBJ2-5; TRBD1 agrees at 9 bases. Germline V gives CDR1 MDHEN, CDR2 SYDVKM. V trimming: 6 bases; J trimming: 5 bases; junction bases outside the gene matches: 10. The CDR3 runs 15 residues. The DNA for the CDR3 is TGTGCCAGCAGCCGCCCAGGACAGGGGAGGGAGACCCAGTACTTC. Translated: CASSRPGQGRETQYF.

This chain joins TRBV9 and TRBJ2-7, with 12 bases that match TRBD1. This CDR3 is 15 amino acids long. Germline CDR1 is SGDLS and CDR2 is YYNGEE. J lost 6 bases, V lost 2 bases, and 6 bases had no gene match. The CDR3 sequence is CASSVSGTGGPEQYF. The CDR3 coding sequence is TGTGCCAGCAGCGTTTCCGGGACAGGGGGCCCCGAGCAGTACTTC. Looking up the rest from reference TRBV9 and TRBJ2-7 gives the full variable domain: DSGVTQTPKHLITATGQRVTLRCSPRSGDLSVYWYQQSLDQGLQFLIQYYNGEERAKGNILERFSAQQFPDLHSELNLSSLELGDSALYFCASSVSGTGGPEQYFGPGTRLTVT.

The chain uses TRBV6-5 and TRBJ2-5; 9 positions agree with TRBD1. Germline V gives CDR1 MNHEY, CDR2 SVGAGI. The J segment lost 11 bases and the V segment lost 4 bases, leaving 17 bases of the junction unmatched. This CDR3 spans 16 amino acids. CDR3 region: CASSFIPGQGMGEQYF. The CDR3 DNA sequence: TGTGCCAGCAGTTTTATACCGGGACAGGGCATGGGGGAGCAGTACTTC.

The CDR3 is CASSKALLLLVWQGVGSNQPQHF. The CDR3 DNA reads as TGTGCCAGCAGCAAAGCTCTCCTTCTACTGGTGTGGCAGGGGGTGGGTAGCAATCAGCCCCAGCATTTT. This chain joins TRBV21-1 and TRBJ1-5; the table calls TRBD1, which could not be checked here. TRBV21-1 is flagged as a pseudogene. The CDR3 consists of 23 residues.

This rearrangement joins TRBV5-6 to TRBJ2-5; unclear D gene. Trimming cost V 1 base and J 5 bases, with 12 bases left between them. The CDR3 totals 14 residues. Germline CDR1 SGHDT, CDR2 YYEEEE. The CDR3 reads CASSLLPVWETQYF. DNA for the CDR3: TGTGCCAGCAGCTTGTTGCCGGTCTGGGAGACCCAGTACTTC.

This clone came up a few times. A junction boundary mismatches the germline segment, possibly from a read error. The genes are TRBV27 and TRBJ2-2; D unclear. Germline values: CDR1 MNHEY, CDR2 SMNVEV (reference sequence). CDR3 size: 12 residues. The CDR3 DNA is TGTGCCAGCAGTTCGAAAACCGGGGAGCTGTTTTTT. Protein product: CASSSKTGELFF.

The chain recombines TRBV18 with TRBJ2-1; the D gene is possibly TRBD1 (5 bases). V was pared by 6 bases and J by 4 bases, with 16 bases between. The CDR3 runs to 15 residues. Germline values: CDR1 KGHSH, CDR2 LQKENI. CDR3 nucleotide sequence: TGTGCCAGCTCCCCCGGGCAGGGCCGATACAATGAGCAGTTCTTC. This sequence encodes CASSPGQGRYNEQFF.

The gene calls are TRBV7-3 and TRBJ1-2; TRBD1 aligns across 8 bases. V lost 2 bases to trimming and J lost 3 bases; unmatched junction nucleotides: 5. Germline V gives CDR1 SGHTA, CDR2 FQGTGA. This CDR3 spans 15 amino acids. CDR3 amino acids: CASSLGAQGDYGYTF. The CDR3 DNA reads as TGTGCCAGCAGCTTAGGCGCACAGGGGGACTATGGCTACACCTTC.

The chain combines TRBV7-9 with TRBJ2-2, with a possible D match to TRBD2 (8 bases). The CDR3 extends over 15 amino acids. Germline V gene sequence: CDR1 SEHNR, CDR2 FQNEAQ (reference sequence). V lost 8 bases, J lost 2 bases, and 15 bases lay in between. CDR3 amino acids: CASPGGGRNTGELFF. The CDR3 region has the DNA TGTGCCAGCCCGGGAGGGGGCCGAAACACCGGGGAGCTGTTTTTT.

The chain combines TRBV5-1 with TRBJ2-3; 10 bases fit TRBD2. V trimming: 4 bases; J trimming: 5 bases; junction bases outside the gene matches: 4. The V gene's germline CDR1 is SGHRS and CDR2 YFSETQ. CDR3 length: 14 amino acids. Here the CDR3 reads CASSAWTSGDTQYF. In DNA form, the CDR3 reads TGCGCCAGCAGCGCATGGACTAGCGGAGATACGCAGTATTTT.

This sequence joins TRBV7-9 and TRBJ2-6; the D gene is possibly TRBD1 (5 bases). With 2 bases removed from V and 0 bases from J, the gap between germline ends came to 14 bases. The CDR3 sequence is 18 residues long. The germline V gene has CDR1 SEHNR and CDR2 FQNEAQ (reference sequence). The CDR3 sequence is CASSLSQGRDSGANVLTF. CDR3 DNA: TGTGCCAGCAGCTTATCGCAGGGAAGGGACTCTGGGGCCAACGTCCTGACTTTC. Complete variable domain (other parts from reference TRBV7-9 and TRBJ2-6): DTGVSQNPRHKITKRGQNVTFRCDPISEHNRLYWYRQTLGQGPEFLTYFQNEAQLEKSRLLSDRFSAERPKGSFSTLEIQRTEQGDSAMYLCASSLSQGRDSGANVLTFGAGSRLTVL.